This T cell receptor (beta chain) was identified during a study of cytomegalovirus exposure and HLA in healthy donors. Study at large: The Caucasian-associated ancestry cluster contained about 80% of the 300 to 400 genotyped donors. Whole-study results and caveats: Earlier analysis yielded a pattern in which most TCR beta V segments were productive about 87% or about 30% of the time.

Germline loops: CDR1 SGHVS, CDR2 FNYEAQ. The junction had 5 bases not matched to a gene; V was cut back by 5 bases and J by 0 bases. The CDR3 length is 15 residues. About this clone itself: Its antigen remains unidentified.

In the PCR, 60 Vbeta and 13 Jbeta primers were used. Sequenced by immunoSEQ multiplex PCR; TCRdb stores in-frame clones only, minus some. The table has about 140,000 clones, approximately 80% seen once; the top ten hold approximately 4.1%. The clonotype comes from a man between 35 and 55 years old in good health and CMV-seronegative. The sequenced sample consisted of PBMCs. The rearrangement joins TRBV7-6 to TRBJ1-1; 8 positions match TRBD1. This CDR3 reads CASSPRDRMNTEAFF. CDR3 in DNA: TGTGCCAGCAGCCCGCGGGACAGGATGAACACTGAAGCTTTCTTT.